This T cell receptor beta chain came from a study of cytomegalovirus exposure and HLA in healthy donors. This clone has more than one count but fewer than ten. V was trimmed by 0 bases and J by 0 bases, leaving 11 bases between them. Germline CDR1 reads MGHRA; CDR2 reads YSYEKL. CDR3 length equals 17 residues. PCR primers comprised 60 Vbeta and 13 Jbeta primers. Using immunoSEQ multiplex PCR, the repertoire was profiled, and TCRdb retains in-frame clones only, with some absent. Of approximately 67,000 clones listed, approximately 90% were seen once; the top ten hold 9.5% to 13%. The material sequenced was PBMCs. The genes are TRBV4-1 and TRBJ1-4; D remains ambiguous. This clonotype originated in a woman in her 30s in good health and CMV-seropositive. The CDR3 loop is CASSQESSVATNEKLFF. In nucleotides, the CDR3 is TGCGCCAGCAGCCAAGAGAGCTCGGTTGCAACTAATGAAAAACTGTTTTTT.